This TCR beta chain was identified during a study of identical twins. Whole-study findings and limits: Those out-of-frame alpha sequences shared by twins showed an excess of low generation probability. The presence of invariant MAIT and iNKT cells could partly confound analyses of zero-insertion sequences.

About this clonotype: Its antigen is unknown.

Each CDR3 protein is one row after TCRdb ran MiXCR on the 5' RACE reads. The table includes approximately 530,000 distinct CDR3 sequences, around 24% detected once. The same data also contributed to another study, on yellow fever vaccine responses in identical twins.

Material: CD4+ T cells sorted from blood. The origin of this receptor is a woman between 18 and 30 years old in good health.

The CDR3 DNA sequence: TGTGCCAGCAGCTCAGGCCTTAGGGGTACGCAGTATTTT. It encodes CASSSGLRGTQYF. The chain combines TRBV3-1 with TRBJ2-3; perhaps TRBD1 as D (5 bases). The germline V gene encodes CDR1 LGHDT and CDR2 YNNKEL (reference sequence). CDR3 length equals 13 residues. V lost 5 bases to trimming and J lost 8 bases, with 14 bases between them.